Following are 14 T cell receptor beta chains from one sample sequenced in a study of blood T cell repertoires in COVID-19. Using immunoSEQ multiplex PCR, the repertoire was profiled, and TCRdb retains in-frame clones only, with some absent. The sample lists 100,000 or so clones, more than 70% occurring once. The sample comprised peripheral blood. Receptor source: an older woman in a cohort sampled during active or convalescent COVID-19.

This clone has more than one count but fewer than ten. The chain joins TRBV30 to TRBJ2-7; maybe TRBD1 (6 bases). The germline V gene encodes CDR1 GTSNPN and CDR2 SVGIG (reference sequence). Trimming removed 6 bases at V and 2 bases at J, with 11 bases between. This CDR3 has 12 amino acids. The CDR3 bases are TGTGCCTGTGACAGGAGAACCTACGAGCAGTACTTC. It specifies CACDRRTYEQYF.

Written as DNA, the CDR3 is TGTGCCACCAGCAGGGGAGGAGCTCCCGCAATATTCCAGCATTTT. Its protein is CATSRGGAPAIFQHF. The chain is built from TRBV15 and TRBJ1-5; the D is unclear. Deletions cut 3 bases from V and 12 bases from J, with 21 bases between. Germline V CDR1 and CDR2: LNHNV, YYDKDF (reference sequence). The CDR3 is 15 residues long.

The chain has TRBV28 and TRBJ1-1; D call uncertain. Germline CDR1 is MDHEN and CDR2 is SYDVKM. The V end was cut by 3 bases, the J end by 3 bases, with 8 bases between. CDR3 length equals 13 residues. The CDR3 reads CASSLDGDTEAFF. The CDR3 DNA reads TGTGCCAGCAGTTTGGATGGAGACACTGAAGCTTTCTTT.

The rearrangement uses TRBV24-1 and TRBJ1-3; TRBD1 might be the D (6 bases). CDR3 length equals 16 residues. Germline CDR1 reads KGHDR; CDR2 reads SFDVKD. Trimming cost V 9 bases and J 2 bases, with 19 bases left between them. CDR3 protein: CATWTEQRQAGNTIYF. The CDR3 bases are TGTGCCACCTGGACGGAGCAGCGACAGGCTGGAAACACCATATATTTT.

This sequence joins TRBV28 and TRBJ2-1, with 9 bases fitting TRBD2. The CDR3 runs to 16 residues. The V and J ends lost 5 bases and 2 bases, in that order; junction bases with no gene match: 7. Germline CDR1 and CDR2: MDHEN and SYDVKM. Written as DNA, the CDR3 is TGTGCCAGCAGTACCGCAGCGGGAGGAGCCTACAATGAGCAGTTCTTC. Translated: CASSTAAGGAYNEQFF.

This clone occurred once. The chain couples TRBV5-1 to TRBJ2-7, with D unresolved. The CDR3 is made up of 11 amino acids. Trimming removed 4 bases from V and 5 bases from J, with 7 bases in between. In germline, CDR1 is SGHRS, CDR2 YFSETQ. This CDR3 is CASSQHNEQYF. DNA for the CDR3: TGCGCCAGCAGCCAACATAACGAGCAGTACTTC.

Written as DNA, the CDR3 is TGTGCCAGCATCAGACAGGGTTATGAAGCTTTCTTT. This sequence encodes CASIRQGYEAFF. The V gene is TRBV5-4, the J gene TRBJ1-1; 7 bases line up with TRBD1. This CDR3 is 12 amino acids long. The ends lost 6 bases at V and 7 bases at J; junction bases unmatched: 6. In germline, CDR1 is SGHNT, CDR2 YYREEE (reference sequence).

The chain employs TRBV19 and TRBJ2-3, with 9 positions matching TRBD1. Trimming took 3 bases from V and 1 from J; bases not matched to a gene: 2. The CDR3 length is 15 residues. The germline CDR1 and CDR2 sequences are LNHDA and SQIVND (reference sequence). The CDR3 loop reads CASSMGQGRTDTQYF. CDR3 coding DNA: TGTGCCAGTAGTATGGGACAGGGACGCACAGATACGCAGTATTTT.

The V call is TRBV19, the J call TRBJ1-2, with D possibly being TRBD1 (5 bases). The germline V gene encodes CDR1 LNHDA and CDR2 SQIVND (reference sequence). Trimming shortened V by 5 bases and J by 2 bases, and 15 bases separated the two germline ends. The CDR3 sequence is 15 residues long. The CDR3 coding sequence is TGTGCCAGTAGTCCCACGTGGAGGGGCAACTATGGCTACACCTTC. It specifies CASSPTWRGNYGYTF. The variable domain in full, with the rest retrieved from reference TRBV19 and TRBJ1-2, is DGGITQSPKYLFRKEGQNVTLSCEQNLNHDAMYWYRQDPGQGLRLIYYSQIVNDFQKGDIAEGYSVSREKKESFPLTVTSAQKNPTAFYLCASSPTWRGNYGYTFGSGTRLTVV.

The chain is built from TRBV6-2 or TRBV6-3 and TRBJ2-7; TRBD2 matches 13 bases. After removal of 5 bases from V and 7 bases from J, the junction contained 14 bases not matched to a gene. Germline V lookup: CDR1 MNHEY, CDR2 SVGEGT. This CDR3 is built from 17 residues. CDR3 sequence (DNA): TGTGCCAGCAGTGCCCAGGGGGGACTAGCGGGAAGGGGGGAGCAGTACTTC. Protein product: CASSAQGGLAGRGEQYF.

The chain recombines TRBV10-2 with TRBJ2-2; 7 bases fit TRBD1. The CDR3 runs 15 residues. Unmatched junction bases numbered 2, after V lost 3 bases and J lost 1 base. Germline-derived CDR1 and CDR2 are WSHSY and SAAADI. The DNA of the CDR3 is TGCGCCAGCAGTGAACGGACAGGGAACACCGGGGAGCTGTTTTTT. Translating gives CASSERTGNTGELFF.

The chain combines TRBV28 with TRBJ1-2; a weak D match, TRBD1 (5 bases). V lost 6 bases and J 3 bases, leaving 11 bases between the germline ends. This CDR3 spans 13 amino acids. The germline gives CDR1 MDHEN, CDR2 SYDVKM. The CDR3 DNA follows: TGTGCCAGCAGGACCAGGGTTGACTATGGCTACACCTTC. This encodes CASRTRVDYGYTF.

The chain is built from TRBV3-1 (or the pseudogene TRBV3-2) and TRBJ2-5, with TRBD1 matching 8 bases. CDR1 is LGHDT and CDR2 is YNNKEL in the germline V gene (reference sequence). V lost 1 base to trimming and J lost 5 bases; unmatched junction nucleotides: 3. The CDR3 runs 14 residues. The CDR3 loop is CASSQAGGAETQYF. The CDR3 region has the DNA TGTGCCAGCAGCCAAGCAGGGGGCGCGGAGACCCAGTACTTC.

The chain carries TRBV3-1 (or the pseudogene TRBV3-2) and TRBJ1-2, with a weak D call TRBD1 (6 bases). The CDR3 length is 14 residues. V lost 4 bases and J 5 bases, leaving 14 bases between the germline ends. The V gene's germline CDR1 is LGHDT and CDR2 YNNKEL (reference sequence). The CDR3 region has the DNA TGTGCCAGCAGCCCGCAAACAGGGAAATATGGCTACACCTTC. Encoded protein: CASSPQTGKYGYTF.